These 18 T cell receptor beta chains were sequenced from one sample in a study of blood T cells in healthy people across ages (dated by TCRdb to the mid-2010s). Library generation was performed with 5' RACE. The sequencer listed for this sample is Illumina HiSeq 2500. The second PCR ran for about 7 to 11 cycles and used a J-beta primer mix along with a sample-barcoded 5' primer. Using fastp at Q25 and MiXCR, TCRdb reprocessed the public reads and kept productive beta chains. For every CDR3 protein sequence, its rows merge into one entry that carries the most common genes and DNA. The sample table records fewer than 1,000,000 distinct CDR3 sequences; approximately 44% of these occur just once. 15% to 25% of the sample is held by the ten biggest clonotypes. Source material: blood. The receptors originated from a man in his sixties in good health.

The chain is built from TRBV20-1 and TRBJ2-5; either TRBD1 or TRBD2 may fit D (6 bases each). The V and J ends lost 2 bases and 11 bases respectively, with 24 bases between them. Germline V gene lookup returns CDR1 DFQATT and CDR2 SNEGSKA (reference sequence). The CDR3 contains 15 residues. In DNA form, the CDR3 reads TGCAGTGCTAGACAGCCCGGAGGGGGGTACAATGAGCAGTACTTC. This sequence encodes CSARQPGGGYNEQYF.

This clonotype was observed a handful of times. The chain has TRBV12-3 or TRBV12-4 and TRBJ1-2, with a weak D call TRBD1 (6 bases). The CDR3 loop spans 15 amino acids. V dropped 1 base and J dropped 7 bases, with 16 bases sitting between them. The CDR3 DNA sequence: TGTGCCAGCAGTTTAGGGGAAACAGGGTATCGTGGCTACACCTTC. The encoded protein is CASSLGETGYRGYTF.

Only one count was recorded for this clonotype. The chain joins TRBV14 to TRBJ1-6, with D uncertain. The CDR3 runs 16 residues. Germline V gene data show CDR1 as SGHDN and CDR2 as FVKESK. The V gene lost 0 bases and the J gene lost 3 bases, with 9 bases spanning the gap. The CDR3 DNA sequence: TGTGCCAGCAGCCAAGATCTGGGCAGCTATAATTCACCCCTCCACTTT. Its translation: CASSQDLGSYNSPLHF.

This chain uses TRBV12-5 with TRBJ2-7; TRBD1 matches 7 bases. Germline V gives CDR1 LGHNT, CDR2 FRNRAP. This CDR3 contains 13 residues. V was pared by 1 base and J by 3 bases, with 0 bases of the junction left unmatched. CDR3 bases: TGTGCTAGTGGTTTGGGACAGGGCTACGAGCAGTACTTC. It codes for CASGLGQGYEQYF.

This clonotype was recorded a few times. The chain has TRBV15 and TRBJ1-5; D not resolved. Germline lookup yields CDR1 LNHNV and CDR2 YYDKDF (reference sequence). Deletions cut 0 bases from V and 3 bases from J, with 6 bases between. The length of the CDR3 is 14 residues. CDR3 protein: CATSRDSANQPQHF. The CDR3 bases are TGTGCCACCAGCAGAGATTCGGCCAATCAGCCCCAGCATTTT.

This clonotype was seen at least ten times. The chain has TRBV12-3 or TRBV12-4 and TRBJ2-7, with D tentatively TRBD2 (5 bases). Trimming cost V 3 bases and J 3 bases, with 6 bases left between them. The CDR3 has 12 amino acids. The CDR3 reads CASSFGDYEQYF. The CDR3 DNA reads TGTGCCAGCAGTTTCGGGGACTACGAGCAGTACTTC.

The chain uses TRBV28 and TRBJ1-4, with no clear D. Trimming stripped 6 bases from V and 1 base from J, with 12 bases between. CDR1 is MDHEN and CDR2 is SYDVKM in the germline V gene. The CDR3 is 15 amino acids. CDR3 protein: CASSPPILTNEKLFF. The DNA for the CDR3 is TGTGCCAGCAGCCCCCCCATACTAACTAATGAAAAACTGTTTTTT. Based on the CDR3 plus reference TRBV28 and TRBJ1-4, the full variable domain is DVKVTQSSRYLVKRTGEKVFLECVQDMDHENMFWYRQDPGLGLRLIYFSYDVKMKEKGDIPEGYSVSREKKERFSLILESASTNQTSMYLCASSPPILTNEKLFFGSGTQLSVL.

DNA of the CDR3: TGTGCCAGCAGTCCACAACAGGGAGGGACGTACAGGACCATATATTTT. Translation gives CASSPQQGGTYRTIYF. The gene calls are TRBV27 and TRBJ1-3; possible D gene TRBD1, 6 bases. V lost 5 bases to trimming and J lost 10 bases, with 24 bases between them. Germline CDR1 and CDR2: MNHEY and SMNVEV (reference sequence). CDR3 length equals 16 residues.

This clonotype was observed a single time. V and J are TRBV12-3 or TRBV12-4 and TRBJ2-3; D unclear. Trimming removed 5 bases from V and 1 base from J, with 16 bases in between. The CDR3 length is 16 residues. CDR3 in DNA: TGTGCCAGCAGTCAACCTTCTACGGCACGCACAGATACGCAGTATTTT. Translation: CASSQPSTARTDTQYF.

The genes are TRBV27 and TRBJ1-2; TRBD1 might be the D (5 bases). Germline CDR1 and CDR2: MNHEY and SMNVEV (reference sequence). Trimming pared 1 base from V and 4 bases from J, leaving 16 bases between. This CDR3 region has 16 residues. For the CDR3, the DNA is TGTGCCAGCAGTTTATGGGGGTCCGCCCTATCCTATGGCTACACCTTC. This translates into CASSLWGSALSYGYTF.

The genes are TRBV7-2 and TRBJ2-5; no definite D call. V was clipped by 5 bases and J by 11 bases, with 24 bases between them. Germline CDR1 is SGHTA and CDR2 is FQGNSA. CDR3 length equals 15 residues. The CDR3 loop reads CASSPDGRGRDEQYF. CDR3 sequence (DNA): TGTGCCAGCAGCCCGGACGGGCGCGGAAGGGATGAGCAGTACTTC.

This clonotype was counted a few times. The chain links TRBV9 to TRBJ2-5; D remains ambiguous. The CDR3 loop spans 14 amino acids. V was clipped by 3 bases and J by 0 bases, with 9 bases between them. Germline V gene data show CDR1 as SGDLS and CDR2 as YYNGEE. CDR3 nucleotide sequence: TGTGCCAGCAGCGCGTTCGAGTACCAAGAGACCCAGTACTTC. Amino acids: CASSAFEYQETQYF.

This clonotype was counted between two and nine times. J is TRBJ2-1 and V is TRBV12-3 or TRBV12-4; TRBD2 agrees at 12 bases. V shed 2 bases, J shed 8 bases, and the junction held 7 bases outside the gene matches. The CDR3 extends over 16 amino acids. The CDR3, as DNA: TGTGCCAGCAGTTTAAAGGCTAGCGGGGGGGCCTATGAGCAGTTCTTC. Its protein product is CASSLKASGGAYEQFF.

This clonotype was seen a handful of times. The chain has TRBV20-1 and TRBJ2-1, with D uncertain. CDR3 length equals 14 residues. Trimming removed 3 bases at V and 5 bases at J, with 14 bases between. CDR1 DFQATT and CDR2 SNEGSKA come from the germline V gene (reference sequence). CDR3 protein: CSASLGQSNNEQFF. In nucleotides, the CDR3 is TGCAGTGCTAGTTTGGGTCAGTCAAACAATGAGCAGTTCTTC.

This clonotype occurred a few times. The chain has TRBV7-2 and TRBJ2-7; unclear D gene. This CDR3 spans 14 amino acids. Germline V gene data show CDR1 as SGHTA and CDR2 as FQGNSA. Trimming took 2 bases from V and 2 from J, leaving 10 bases between them. The DNA for the CDR3 is TGTGCCAGCAGCTTATATAGGACCCCCTACGAGCAGTACTTC. Translation: CASSLYRTPYEQYF.

The genes are TRBV5-1 and TRBJ2-3; the D gene could be TRBD1 or TRBD2 (6 bases each). This CDR3 region has 15 residues. V lost 3 bases to trimming and J lost 3 bases, with 14 bases between them. CDR1 and CDR2 from the germline V gene are SGHRS and YFSETQ. The CDR3 DNA reads TGCGCCAGCAGCTGGCAGGGAGGACAGACAGATACGCAGTATTTT. Translating it yields CASSWQGGQTDTQYF.

On this clonotype itself: With a much larger clone just one base away, this may be a read error. The rearrangement uses TRBV29-1 and TRBJ2-5; no definite D call. CDR1 and CDR2 from the germline V gene are SQVTM and ANQGSEA. This CDR3 has 14 amino acids. Trimming shortened V by 1 base and J by 11 bases, and 20 bases separated the two germline ends. The CDR3 coding sequence is TGCAGCGTTGAAGGGGCAGGTATTTCGACGGAGCAGTACTTC. It yields the protein CSVEGAGISTEQYF.

The chain has TRBV6-2 or TRBV6-3 and TRBJ2-1; TRBD2 agrees at 7 bases. This CDR3 is built from 15 residues. Per the germline V gene, CDR1 is MNHEY and CDR2 is SVGEGT. J gave up 3 bases and V 2 bases, and 4 bases lay outside the gene matches. This CDR3 is CASSYMGGDYNEQFF. The CDR3 DNA reads TGTGCCAGCAGTTACATGGGAGGGGACTACAATGAGCAGTTCTTC.